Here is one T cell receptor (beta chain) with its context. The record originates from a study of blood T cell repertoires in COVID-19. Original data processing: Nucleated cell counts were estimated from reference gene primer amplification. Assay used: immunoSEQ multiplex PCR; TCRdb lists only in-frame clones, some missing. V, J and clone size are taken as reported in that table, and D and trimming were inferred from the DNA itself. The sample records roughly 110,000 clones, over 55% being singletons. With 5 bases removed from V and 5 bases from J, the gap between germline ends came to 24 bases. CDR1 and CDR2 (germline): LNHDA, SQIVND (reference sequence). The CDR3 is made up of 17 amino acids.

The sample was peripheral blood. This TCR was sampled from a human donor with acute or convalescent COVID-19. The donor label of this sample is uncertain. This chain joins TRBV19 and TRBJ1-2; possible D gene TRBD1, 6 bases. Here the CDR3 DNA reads TGTGCCAGTAGTTTTACCGGGACACACACTGCCAAGTATGGCTACACCTTC. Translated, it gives CASSFTGTHTAKYGYTF. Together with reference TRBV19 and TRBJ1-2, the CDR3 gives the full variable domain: DGGITQSPKYLFRKEGQNVTLSCEQNLNHDAMYWYRQDPGQGLRLIYYSQIVNDFQKGDIAEGYSVSREKKESFPLTVTSAQKNPTAFYLCASSFTGTHTAKYGYTFGSGTRLTVV.